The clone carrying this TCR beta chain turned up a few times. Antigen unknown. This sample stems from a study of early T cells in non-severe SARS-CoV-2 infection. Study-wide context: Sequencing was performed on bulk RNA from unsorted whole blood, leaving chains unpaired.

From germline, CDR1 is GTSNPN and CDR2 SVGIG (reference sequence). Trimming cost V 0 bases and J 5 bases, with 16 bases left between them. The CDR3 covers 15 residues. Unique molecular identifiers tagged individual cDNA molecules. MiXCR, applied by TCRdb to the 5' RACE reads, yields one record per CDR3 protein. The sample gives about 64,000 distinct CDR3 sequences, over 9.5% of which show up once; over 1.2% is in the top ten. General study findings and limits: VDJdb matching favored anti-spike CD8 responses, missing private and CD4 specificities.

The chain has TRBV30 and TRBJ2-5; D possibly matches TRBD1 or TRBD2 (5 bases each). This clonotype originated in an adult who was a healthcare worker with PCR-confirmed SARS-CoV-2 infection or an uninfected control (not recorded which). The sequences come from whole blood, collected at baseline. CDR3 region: CAWSVRGLLLETQYF. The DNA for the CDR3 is TGTGCCTGGAGTGTACGGGGCTTACTGCTGGAGACCCAGTACTTC.